The clone carrying this TCR beta chain was detected only a few times. The antigen remains unidentified. The data stem from a study of cytomegalovirus exposure and HLA in healthy donors. Study background: The approximately 120 validation repertoires and the approximately 700 first-cohort repertoires shared a platform, a later analysis reported. Points from the study as a whole: Published work reported that the classifier diagnosed cytomegalovirus status with high specificity and sensitivity. Specificity for CMV antigens was confirmed in vitro for a few of the CMV-associated chains.

The germline V and J ends were trimmed by 0 bases and 7 bases, with 13 bases remaining between them. The germline gives CDR1 MNHNY, CDR2 SVGAGI (reference sequence). This CDR3 is built from 15 residues. Sequenced by immunoSEQ multiplex PCR; TCRdb stores in-frame clones only, minus some. The sample includes approximately 260,000 clones, 80% to 90% of them seen just once. This TCR was recovered from a woman aged 18 to 35 in good health and CMV-seronegative. The V gene is TRBV6-6, the J gene TRBJ1-5, with D possibly being TRBD1 (5 bases). Input material: PBMCs. The CDR3 DNA is TGTGCCAGCAGTTACTCAGGTGGGGCTGGGCAGCCCCAGCATTTT. This sequence encodes CASSYSGGAGQPQHF.